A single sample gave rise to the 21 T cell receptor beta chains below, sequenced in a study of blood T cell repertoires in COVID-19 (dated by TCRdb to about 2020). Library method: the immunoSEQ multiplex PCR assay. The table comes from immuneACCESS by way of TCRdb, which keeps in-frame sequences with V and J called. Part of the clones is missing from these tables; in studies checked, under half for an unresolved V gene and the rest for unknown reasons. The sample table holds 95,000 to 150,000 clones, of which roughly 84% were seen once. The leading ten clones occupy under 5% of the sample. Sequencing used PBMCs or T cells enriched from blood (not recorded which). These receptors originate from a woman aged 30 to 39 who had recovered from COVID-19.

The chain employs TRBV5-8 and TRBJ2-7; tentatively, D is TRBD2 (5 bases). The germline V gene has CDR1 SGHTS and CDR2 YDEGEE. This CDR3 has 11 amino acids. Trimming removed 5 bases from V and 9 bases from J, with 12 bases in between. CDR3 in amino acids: CASSYGLVQYF. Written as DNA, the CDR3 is TGTGCCAGCAGTTACGGACTCGTGCAGTACTTC.

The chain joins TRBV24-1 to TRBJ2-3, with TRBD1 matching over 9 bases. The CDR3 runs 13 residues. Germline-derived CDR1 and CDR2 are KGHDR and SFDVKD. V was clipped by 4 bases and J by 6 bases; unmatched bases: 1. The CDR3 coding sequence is TGTGCCACCAGTGAACAGGGGGCTGATACGCAGTATTTT. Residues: CATSEQGADTQYF.

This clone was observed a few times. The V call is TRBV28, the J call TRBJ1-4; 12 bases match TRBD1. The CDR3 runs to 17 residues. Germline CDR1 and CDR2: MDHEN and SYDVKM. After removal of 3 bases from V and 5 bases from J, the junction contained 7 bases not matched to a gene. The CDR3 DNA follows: TGTGCCAGCAGTTTGTTGGGACAGGGGGCACAGAATGAAAAACTGTTTTTT. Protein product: CASSLLGQGAQNEKLFF.

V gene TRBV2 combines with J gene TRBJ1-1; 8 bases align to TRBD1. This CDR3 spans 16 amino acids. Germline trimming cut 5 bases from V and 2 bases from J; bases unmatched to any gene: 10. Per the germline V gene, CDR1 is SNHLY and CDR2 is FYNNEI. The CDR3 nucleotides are TGTGCCAGCAGTAAGTTCAGGGGGCGCAGAAACACTGAAGCTTTCTTT. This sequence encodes CASSKFRGRRNTEAFF.

The CDR3 coding sequence is TGTGCCACCAGTCGGAGCGGGGCGTACAATGAGCAGTTCTTC. This codes for CATSRSGAYNEQFF. This chain links TRBV15 with TRBJ2-1; 7 bases agree with TRBD2. Germline CDR1 and CDR2: LNHNV and YYDKDF (reference sequence). V trimming: 6 bases; J trimming: 4 bases; junction bases outside the gene matches: 6. CDR3 length: 14 amino acids.

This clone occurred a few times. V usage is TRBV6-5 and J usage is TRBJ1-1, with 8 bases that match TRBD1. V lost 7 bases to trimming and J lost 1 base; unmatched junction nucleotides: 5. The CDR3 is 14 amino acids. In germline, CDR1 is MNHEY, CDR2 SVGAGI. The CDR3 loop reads CASKRGQANTEAFF. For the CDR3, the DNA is TGTGCCAGCAAGAGGGGACAGGCGAACACTGAAGCTTTCTTT.

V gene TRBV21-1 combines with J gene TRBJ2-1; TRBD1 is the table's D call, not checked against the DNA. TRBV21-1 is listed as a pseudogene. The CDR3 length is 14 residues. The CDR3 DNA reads TGTGCCAGCAGTTGGGGGCCCCACTACAATGAGCAGTTCTTC. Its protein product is CASSWGPHYNEQFF.

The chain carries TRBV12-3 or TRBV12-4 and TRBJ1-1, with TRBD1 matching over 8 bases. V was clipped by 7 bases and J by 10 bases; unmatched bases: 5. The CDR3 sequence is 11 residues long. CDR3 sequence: CASTSGTGAFF. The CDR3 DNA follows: TGTGCCAGCACTTCTGGGACAGGAGCTTTCTTT.

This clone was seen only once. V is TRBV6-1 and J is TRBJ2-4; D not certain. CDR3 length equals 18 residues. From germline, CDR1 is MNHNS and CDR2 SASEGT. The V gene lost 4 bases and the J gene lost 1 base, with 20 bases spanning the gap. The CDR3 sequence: CASSARIASSIAKNIQYF. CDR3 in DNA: TGTGCCAGCAGTGCCCGCATAGCATCTTCAATTGCCAAAAACATTCAGTACTTC.

The CDR3 DNA sequence: TGTGCCAGCAGACGGACAGGGGGTACCTACGAGCAGTACTTC. Translation: CASRRTGGTYEQYF. The rearrangement joins TRBV27 to TRBJ2-7; 10 bases are a match to TRBD1. The germline CDR1 and CDR2 sequences are MNHEY and SMNVEV (reference sequence). The CDR3 runs to 14 residues. With 6 bases clipped from V and 2 bases from J, the junction kept 4 bases outside the gene matches.

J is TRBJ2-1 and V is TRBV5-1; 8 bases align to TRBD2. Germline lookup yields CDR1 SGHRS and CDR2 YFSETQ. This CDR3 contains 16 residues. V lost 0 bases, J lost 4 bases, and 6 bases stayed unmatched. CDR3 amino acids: CASSLALSGGYNEQFF. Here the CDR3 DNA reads TGCGCCAGCAGCTTGGCCTTGTCGGGAGGGTACAATGAGCAGTTCTTC.

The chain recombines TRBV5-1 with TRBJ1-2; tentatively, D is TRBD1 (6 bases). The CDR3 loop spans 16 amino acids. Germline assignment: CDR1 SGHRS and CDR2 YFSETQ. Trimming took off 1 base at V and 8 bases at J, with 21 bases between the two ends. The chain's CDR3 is CASSLNSGTSTGGYTF. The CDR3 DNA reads TGCGCCAGCAGCTTGAACTCCGGGACATCAACTGGGGGCTACACCTTC. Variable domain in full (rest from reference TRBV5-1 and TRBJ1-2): KAGVTQTPRYLIKTRGQQVTLSCSPISGHRSVSWYQQTPGQGLQFLFEYFSETQRNKGNFPGRFSGRQFSNSRSEMNVSTLELGDSALYLCASSLNSGTSTGGYTFGSGTRLTVV.

CDR3 sequence reads: CASSQGQAGGGYEQYF. In DNA, the CDR3 is TGCGCCAGCAGCCAGGGCCAAGCGGGAGGAGGTTACGAGCAGTACTTC. The V and J genes are TRBV4-3 and TRBJ2-7; 9 nucleotides align to TRBD2. Germline CDR1 and CDR2: LGHNA and YSLEER. V shed 3 bases and J 4 bases; nucleotides not matched to a gene: 10. The CDR3 runs to 16 residues.

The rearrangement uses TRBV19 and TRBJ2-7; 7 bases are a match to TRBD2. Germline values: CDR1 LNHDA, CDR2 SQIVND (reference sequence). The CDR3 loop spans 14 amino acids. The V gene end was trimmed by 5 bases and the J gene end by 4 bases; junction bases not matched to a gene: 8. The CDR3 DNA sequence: TGTGCCAGTAGTCTAGCGGCAGGGAAATACGAGCAGTACTTC. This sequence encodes CASSLAAGKYEQYF. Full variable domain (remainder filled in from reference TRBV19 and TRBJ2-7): DGGITQSPKYLFRKEGQNVTLSCEQNLNHDAMYWYRQDPGQGLRLIYYSQIVNDFQKGDIAEGYSVSREKKESFPLTVTSAQKNPTAFYLCASSLAAGKYEQYFGPGTRLTVT.

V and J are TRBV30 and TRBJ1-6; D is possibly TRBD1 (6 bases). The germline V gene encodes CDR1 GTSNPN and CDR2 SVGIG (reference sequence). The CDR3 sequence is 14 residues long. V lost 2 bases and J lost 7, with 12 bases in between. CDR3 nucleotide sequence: TGTGCCTGGAGTCCCAGGGGATCCAATTCACCCCTCCACTTT. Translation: CAWSPRGSNSPLHF.

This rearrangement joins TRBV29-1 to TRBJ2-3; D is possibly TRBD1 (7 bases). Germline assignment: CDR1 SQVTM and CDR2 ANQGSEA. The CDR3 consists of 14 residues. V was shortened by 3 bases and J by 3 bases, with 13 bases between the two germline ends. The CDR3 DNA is TGCAGCGTTGAGAGTCCAGGGGGGACAGATACGCAGTATTTT. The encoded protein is CSVESPGGTDTQYF.

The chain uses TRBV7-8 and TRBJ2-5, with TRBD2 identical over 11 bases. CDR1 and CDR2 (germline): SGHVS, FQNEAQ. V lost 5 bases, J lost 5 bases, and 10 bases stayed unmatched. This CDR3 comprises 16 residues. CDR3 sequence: CASSPGGSGRVETQYF. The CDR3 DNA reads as TGTGCCAGCAGCCCCGGTGGTAGCGGGAGGGTTGAGACCCAGTACTTC.

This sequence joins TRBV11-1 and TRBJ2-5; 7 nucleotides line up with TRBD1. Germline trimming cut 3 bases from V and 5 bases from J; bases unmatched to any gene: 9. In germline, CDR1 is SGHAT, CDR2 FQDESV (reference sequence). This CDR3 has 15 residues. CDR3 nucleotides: TGTGCCAGCAGCTTGGAGACAGGGTCGGGTGAGACCCAGTACTTC. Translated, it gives CASSLETGSGETQYF.

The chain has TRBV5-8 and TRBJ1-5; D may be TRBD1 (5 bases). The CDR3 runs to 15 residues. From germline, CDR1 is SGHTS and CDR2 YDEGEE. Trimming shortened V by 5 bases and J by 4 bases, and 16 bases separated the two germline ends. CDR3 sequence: CASSQGAGVNQPQHF. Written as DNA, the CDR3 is TGTGCCAGCAGTCAGGGTGCGGGGGTTAATCAGCCCCAGCATTTT.

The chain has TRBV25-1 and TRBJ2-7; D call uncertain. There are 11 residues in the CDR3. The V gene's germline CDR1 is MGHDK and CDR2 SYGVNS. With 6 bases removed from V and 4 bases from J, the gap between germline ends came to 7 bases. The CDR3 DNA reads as TGTGCCAGCAGCATCAGTTACGAGCAGTACTTC. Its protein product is CASSISYEQYF.

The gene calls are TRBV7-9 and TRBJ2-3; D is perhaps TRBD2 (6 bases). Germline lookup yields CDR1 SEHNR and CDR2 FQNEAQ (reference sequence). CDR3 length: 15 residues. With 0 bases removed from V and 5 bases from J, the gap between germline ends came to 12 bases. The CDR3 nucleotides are TGTGCCAGCAGCTTAGCTGGAGGGAGTAGAGATACGCAGTATTTT. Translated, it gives CASSLAGGSRDTQYF.